The present TCR beta chain was sequenced within a study of Graves' ophthalmopathy and Graves' hyperthyroidism. Notes on the study in general: Blood shared most expanded thyroid clonotypes above 0.001 frequency. Using a 13-signature model, the authors split ophthalmopathy from stable hyperthyroidism, with roughly 90% sensitivity and 81.08% specificity.

CDR3 regions of TCR beta were amplified from RNA transcripts. RT-PCR with HTBI primers came first, then second-round multiplex PCR. TCRdb independently ran MiXCR on the multiplex PCR reads; one entry per CDR3 protein. This sample yields some 390,000 distinct CDR3 sequences, of which roughly 18% are seen a single time; roughly 1.6% belongs to the top ten. This clonotype came up many times. Its antigen is unidentified. The CDR3 consists of 16 residues. In germline, CDR1 is MNHEY, CDR2 SMNVEV (reference sequence). Trimming stripped 0 bases from V and 2 bases from J, with 13 bases between. Researchers turned away patients with other autoimmune diseases, uncontrolled infections, pregnancy or lactation.

The sequencing sample was made of peripheral blood. J is TRBJ2-5 and V is TRBV27; D perhaps matches TRBD2 (5 bases). This TCR came from a woman under 30 with Graves' ophthalmopathy. Written as DNA, the CDR3 is TGTGCCAGCAGTTTATCAATCCGGACTGTTCAAGAGACCCAGTACTTC. Translated, it gives CASSLSIRTVQETQYF.